The 5 T cell receptor beta chains presented below share a single source sample, sequenced in a study of T-cell memory formation after mild COVID-19. TCRdb called the 5' RACE reads again in MiXCR, with one record for every CDR3 protein. The table includes a few hundred thousand distinct CDR3 sequences, about 17% detected once. Sequences were obtained from PBMCs or a T cell subset sorted from them (not recorded which). Receptor source: a man aged 18 to 35 who had mild COVID-19 (a few samples of this study predate the infection). Cell type and time point are not known.

In its sample, this clonotype was seen once. The CDR3 spells CASSSGGRWGNTIYF. The CDR3 bases are TGTGCCAGCAGTTCTGGCGGACGATGGGGAAACACCATATATTTT. V and J are TRBV12-3 or TRBV12-4 and TRBJ1-3, with D unresolved. The V end lost 4 bases, the J end lost 4 bases, and 14 bases lay between the germline ends. This CDR3 has 15 amino acids.

Here the CDR3 reads CASKTSYRGYNEQFF. The DNA for the CDR3 is TGTGCCAGTAAGACGAGTTATAGGGGTTACAATGAGCAGTTCTTC. The gene calls are TRBV19 and TRBJ2-1; D perhaps matches TRBD1 (5 bases). CDR3 length: 15 residues. V was clipped by 7 bases and J by 4 bases, with 17 bases between them. The germline V gene has CDR1 LNHDA and CDR2 SQIVND (reference sequence).

This clonotype was detected a few times. The genes are TRBV7-2 and TRBJ1-5; TRBD1 aligns across 9 bases. V was pared by 5 bases and J by 10 bases, with 9 bases of the junction left unmatched. The CDR3 consists of 14 residues. Germline V CDR1 and CDR2: SGHTA, FQGNSA. The CDR3 here is CASSEGGQGLPQHF. DNA for the CDR3: TGTGCCAGCAGCGAAGGGGGACAGGGCCTACCCCAGCATTTT.

The rearrangement joins TRBV4-1 to TRBJ1-5; no firm D call. The V end lost 2 bases, the J end lost 3 bases, and 11 bases lay between the germline ends. Germline assignment: CDR1 MGHRA and CDR2 YSYEKL. The CDR3 spans 15 residues. The CDR3 DNA follows: TGCGCCAGCAGCCAAAATATCGGCTCCAATCAGCCCCAGCATTTT. Its translation is CASSQNIGSNQPQHF.

The chain joins TRBV20-1 to TRBJ1-2, with D possibly TRBD1 on 5 matching bases. Trimming removed 7 bases from V and 7 bases from J, with 19 bases in between. Germline V lookup: CDR1 DFQATT, CDR2 SNEGSKA (reference sequence). This CDR3 is built from 13 residues. The CDR3, as DNA: TGCAGTGGGAAAGACCGACAGAGGGGTGGCTACACCTTC. Encoded protein: CSGKDRQRGGYTF.